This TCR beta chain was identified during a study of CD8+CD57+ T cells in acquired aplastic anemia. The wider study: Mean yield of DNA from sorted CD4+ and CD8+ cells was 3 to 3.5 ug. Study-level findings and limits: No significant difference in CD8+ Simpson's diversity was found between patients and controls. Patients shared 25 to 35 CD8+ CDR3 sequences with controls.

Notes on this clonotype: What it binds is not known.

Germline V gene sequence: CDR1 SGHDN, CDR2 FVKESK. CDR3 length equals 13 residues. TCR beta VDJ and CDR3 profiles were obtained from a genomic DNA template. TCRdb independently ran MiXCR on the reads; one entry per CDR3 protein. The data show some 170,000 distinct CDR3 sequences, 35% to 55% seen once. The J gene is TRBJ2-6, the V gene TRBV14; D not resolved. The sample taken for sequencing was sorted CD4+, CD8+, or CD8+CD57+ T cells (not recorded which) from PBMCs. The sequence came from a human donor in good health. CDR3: CARANSGANVLTF. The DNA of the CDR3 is TGTGCTAGAGCCAACTCTGGGGCCAACGTCCTGACTTTC.